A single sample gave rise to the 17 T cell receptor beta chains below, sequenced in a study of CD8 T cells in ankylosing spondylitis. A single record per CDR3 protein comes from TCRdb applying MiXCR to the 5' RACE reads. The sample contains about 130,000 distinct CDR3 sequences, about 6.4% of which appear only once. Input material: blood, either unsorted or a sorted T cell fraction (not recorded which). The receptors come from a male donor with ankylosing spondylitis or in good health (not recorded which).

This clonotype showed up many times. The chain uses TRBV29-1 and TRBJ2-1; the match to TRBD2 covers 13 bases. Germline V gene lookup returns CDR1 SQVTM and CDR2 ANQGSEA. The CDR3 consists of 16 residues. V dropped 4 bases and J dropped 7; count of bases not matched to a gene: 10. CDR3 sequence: CSVAPTTSGGPNEQFF. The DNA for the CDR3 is TGCAGCGTTGCTCCCACGACTAGCGGGGGGCCGAATGAGCAGTTCTTC.

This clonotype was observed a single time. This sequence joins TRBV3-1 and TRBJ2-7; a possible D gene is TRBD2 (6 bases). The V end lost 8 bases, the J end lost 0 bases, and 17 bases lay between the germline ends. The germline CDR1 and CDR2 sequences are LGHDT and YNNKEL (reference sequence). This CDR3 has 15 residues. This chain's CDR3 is CASQSAGTDSYEQYF. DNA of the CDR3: TGTGCCAGCCAATCTGCGGGGACGGACTCCTACGAGCAGTACTTC.

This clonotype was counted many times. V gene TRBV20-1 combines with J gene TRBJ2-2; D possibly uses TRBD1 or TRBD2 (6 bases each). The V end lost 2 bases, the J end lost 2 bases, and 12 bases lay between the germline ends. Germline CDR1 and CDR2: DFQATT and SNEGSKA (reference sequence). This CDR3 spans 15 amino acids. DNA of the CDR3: TGCAGTGCTAGATTGTCGGGGGCTAACACCGGGGAGCTGTTTTTT. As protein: CSARLSGANTGELFF.

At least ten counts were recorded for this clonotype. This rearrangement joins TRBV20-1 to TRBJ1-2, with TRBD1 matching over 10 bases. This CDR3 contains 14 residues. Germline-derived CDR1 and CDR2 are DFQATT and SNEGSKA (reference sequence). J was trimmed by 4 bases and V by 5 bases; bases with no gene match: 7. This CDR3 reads CSAGTGAVFYGYTF. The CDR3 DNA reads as TGCAGTGCTGGGACAGGGGCTGTTTTCTATGGCTACACCTTC.

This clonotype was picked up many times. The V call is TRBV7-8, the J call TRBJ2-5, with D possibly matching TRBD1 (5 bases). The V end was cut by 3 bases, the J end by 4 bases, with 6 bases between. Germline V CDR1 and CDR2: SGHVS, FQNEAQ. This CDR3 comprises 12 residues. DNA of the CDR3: TGTGCCAGCAGCTTGCAGGGAGAGACCCAGTACTTC. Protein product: CASSLQGETQYF.

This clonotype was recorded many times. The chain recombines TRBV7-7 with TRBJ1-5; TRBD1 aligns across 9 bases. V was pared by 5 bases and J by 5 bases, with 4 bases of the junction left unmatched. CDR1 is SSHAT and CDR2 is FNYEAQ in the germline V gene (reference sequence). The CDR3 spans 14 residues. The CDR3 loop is CASSRDRVHQPQHF. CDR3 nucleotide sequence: TGTGCCAGCAGCAGGGACAGGGTCCATCAGCCCCAGCATTTT.

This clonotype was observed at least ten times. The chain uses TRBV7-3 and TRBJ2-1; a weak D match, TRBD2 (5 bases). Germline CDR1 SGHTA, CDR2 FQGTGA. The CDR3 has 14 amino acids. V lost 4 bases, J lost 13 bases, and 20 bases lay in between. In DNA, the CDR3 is TGTGCCAGCAGCTCTTCCGGGCTACTAGTCACTCAGTTCTTC. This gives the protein CASSSSGLLVTQFF.

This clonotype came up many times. The CDR3 sequence: CATPGDRANVLTF. DNA for the CDR3: TGTGCCACCCCGGGTGACCGGGCCAACGTCCTGACTTTC. J is TRBJ2-6 and V is TRBV7-9; no reliable D call. The V end lost 10 bases, the J end lost 5 bases, and 12 bases lay between the germline ends. CDR1 SEHNR and CDR2 FQNEAQ come from the germline V gene (reference sequence). The CDR3 length is 13 residues.

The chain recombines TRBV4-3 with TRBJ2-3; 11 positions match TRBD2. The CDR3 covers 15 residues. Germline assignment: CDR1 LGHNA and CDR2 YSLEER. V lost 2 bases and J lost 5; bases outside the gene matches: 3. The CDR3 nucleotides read TGCGCCAGCAGCCAAAGGGGGACTAGCGGAGATACGCAGTATTTT. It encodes CASSQRGTSGDTQYF.

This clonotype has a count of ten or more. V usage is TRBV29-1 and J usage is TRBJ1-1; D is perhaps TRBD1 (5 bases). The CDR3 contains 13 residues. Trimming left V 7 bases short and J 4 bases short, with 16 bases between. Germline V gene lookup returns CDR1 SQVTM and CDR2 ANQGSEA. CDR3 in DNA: TGCAGCGCCCAAGAGGGGCAGGGCACTGAAGCTTTCTTT. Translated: CSAQEGQGTEAFF. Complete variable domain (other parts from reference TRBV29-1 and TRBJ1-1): SAVISQKPSRDICQRGTSLTIQCQVDSQVTMMFWYRQQPGQSLTLIATANQGSEATYESGFVIDKFPISRPNLTFSTLTVSNMSPEDSSIYLCSAQEGQGTEAFFGQGTRLTVV.

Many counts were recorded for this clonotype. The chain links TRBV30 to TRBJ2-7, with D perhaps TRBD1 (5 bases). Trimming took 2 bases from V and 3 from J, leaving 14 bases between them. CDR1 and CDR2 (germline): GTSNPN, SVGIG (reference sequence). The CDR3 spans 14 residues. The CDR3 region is CAWSRQGLGYEQYF. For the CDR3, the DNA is TGTGCCTGGAGTAGGCAGGGCCTAGGCTACGAGCAGTACTTC. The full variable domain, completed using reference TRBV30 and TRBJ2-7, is SQTIHQWPATLVQPVGSPLSLECTVEGTSNPNLYWYRQAAGRGLQLLFYSVGIGQISSEVPQNLSASRPQDRQFILSSKKLLLSDSGFYLCAWSRQGLGYEQYFGPGTRLTVT.

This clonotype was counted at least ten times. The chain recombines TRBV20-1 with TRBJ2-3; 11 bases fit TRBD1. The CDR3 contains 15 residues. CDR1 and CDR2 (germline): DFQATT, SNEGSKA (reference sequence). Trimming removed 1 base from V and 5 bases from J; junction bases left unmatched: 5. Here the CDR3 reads CSARGTGGAKDTQYF. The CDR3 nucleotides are TGCAGTGCTAGAGGGACAGGGGGCGCAAAAGATACGCAGTATTTT.

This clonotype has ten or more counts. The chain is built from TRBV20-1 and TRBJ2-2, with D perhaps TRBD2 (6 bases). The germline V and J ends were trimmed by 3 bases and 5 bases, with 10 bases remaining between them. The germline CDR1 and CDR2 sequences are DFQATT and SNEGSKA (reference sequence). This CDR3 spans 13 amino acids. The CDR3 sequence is CSASGRGTGELFF. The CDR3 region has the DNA TGCAGTGCTAGCGGGAGAGGGACCGGGGAGCTGTTTTTT.

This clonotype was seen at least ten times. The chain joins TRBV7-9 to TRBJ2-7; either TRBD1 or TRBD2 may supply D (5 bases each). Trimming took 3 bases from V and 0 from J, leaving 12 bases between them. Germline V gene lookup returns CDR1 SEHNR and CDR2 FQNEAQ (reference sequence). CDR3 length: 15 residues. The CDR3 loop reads CASSFLGEISYEQYF. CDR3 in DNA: TGTGCCAGCAGCTTCCTGGGGGAAATCTCCTACGAGCAGTACTTC. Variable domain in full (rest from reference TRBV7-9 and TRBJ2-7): DTGVSQNPRHKITKRGQNVTFRCDPISEHNRLYWYRQTLGQGPEFLTYFQNEAQLEKSRLLSDRFSAERPKGSFSTLEIQRTEQGDSAMYLCASSFLGEISYEQYFGPGTRLTVT.

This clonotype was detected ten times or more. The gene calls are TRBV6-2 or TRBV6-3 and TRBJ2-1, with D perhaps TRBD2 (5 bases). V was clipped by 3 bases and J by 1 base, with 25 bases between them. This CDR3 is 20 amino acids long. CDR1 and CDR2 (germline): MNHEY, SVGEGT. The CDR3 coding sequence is TGTGCCAGCAGTTATACCCCCCGGGCCCCGGACTTCATTTCCTACAATGAGCAGTTCTTC. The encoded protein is CASSYTPRAPDFISYNEQFF.

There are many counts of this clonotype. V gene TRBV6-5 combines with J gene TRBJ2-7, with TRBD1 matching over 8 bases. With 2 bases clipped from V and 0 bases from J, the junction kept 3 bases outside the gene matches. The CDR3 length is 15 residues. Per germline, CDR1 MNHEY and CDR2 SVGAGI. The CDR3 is CASSYAGTGSYEQYF. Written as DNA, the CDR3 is TGTGCCAGCAGTTACGCAGGGACAGGCTCCTACGAGCAGTACTTC.

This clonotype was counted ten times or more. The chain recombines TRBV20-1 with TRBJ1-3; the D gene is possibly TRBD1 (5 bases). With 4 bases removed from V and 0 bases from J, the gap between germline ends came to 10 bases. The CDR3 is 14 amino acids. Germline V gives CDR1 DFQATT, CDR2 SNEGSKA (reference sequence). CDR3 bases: TGCAGTGCTAAACAGGCGATCTCTGGAAACACCATATATTTT. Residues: CSAKQAISGNTIYF.